The TCR beta chain under discussion was sequenced for a study of T cell changes during pregnancy in multiple sclerosis. This clone was seen a handful of times. Sequenced by immunoSEQ multiplex PCR; TCRdb stores in-frame clones only, minus some. This table holds about 40,000 clones, around 90% found once. With 0 bases removed from V and 1 base from J, the gap between germline ends came to 16 bases. The CDR3 is made up of 18 amino acids. Germline lookup yields CDR1 MGHRA and CDR2 YSYEKL. The chain has TRBV4-1 and TRBJ1-5; the D gene is possibly TRBD1 (6 bases). The sample was CD4+ T cells from peripheral blood mononuclear cells, taken before pregnancy. This sequence originates from a female donor with multiple sclerosis, enrolled in a pregnancy study. This CDR3 reads CASSQDLSGTHSNQPQHF. The CDR3 coding sequence is TGCGCCAGCAGCCAAGACCTAAGCGGGACACACAGCAATCAGCCCCAGCATTTT.